This TCR beta chain was recorded in a study of beta chain features in type 1 diabetes. Turning to the study itself: Sorted cells, around 100 million in number, were examined across all samples.

This clone was picked up a small number of times. Antigen: not known. Study results and caveats: The VDJ junctions of type 1 diabetes patients carried fewer insertions and more deletions.

Expressed TCRB transcripts were sequenced after all isolated RNA was converted to cDNA. Data came from immunoSEQ multiplex PCR; TCRdb stores just in-frame clones and leaves some out. Of about 270,000 clones detected, around an eighth appear once; the ten largest clones hold about 0.03%. V lost 5 bases and J lost 4; bases outside the gene matches: 5. CDR1 and CDR2 (germline): MNHEY, SMNVEV (reference sequence). This CDR3 has 14 amino acids. The origin of this receptor is a woman aged 40 to 55 in good health. This chain links TRBV27 with TRBJ2-3; 8 bases agree with TRBD2. The sequenced material came from naive CD4+ T cells from blood. Here the CDR3 reads CASSTRGGPDTQYF. The CDR3 nucleotides read TGTGCCAGCAGTACGCGCGGGGGGCCAGATACGCAGTATTTT.